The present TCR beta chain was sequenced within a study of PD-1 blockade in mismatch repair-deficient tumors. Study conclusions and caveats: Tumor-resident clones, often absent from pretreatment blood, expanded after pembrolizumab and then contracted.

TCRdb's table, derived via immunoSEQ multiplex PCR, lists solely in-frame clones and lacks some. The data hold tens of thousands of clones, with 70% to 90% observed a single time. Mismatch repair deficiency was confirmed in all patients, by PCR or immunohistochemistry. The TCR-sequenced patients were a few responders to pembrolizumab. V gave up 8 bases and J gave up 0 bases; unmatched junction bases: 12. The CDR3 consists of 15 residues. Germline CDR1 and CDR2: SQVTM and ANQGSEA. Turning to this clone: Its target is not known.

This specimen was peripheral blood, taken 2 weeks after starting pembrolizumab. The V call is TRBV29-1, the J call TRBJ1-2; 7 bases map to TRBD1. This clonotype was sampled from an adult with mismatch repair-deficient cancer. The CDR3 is CSTPDQGVSNYGYTF. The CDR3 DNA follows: TGCAGCACCCCGGATCAGGGGGTCTCTAACTATGGCTACACCTTC.